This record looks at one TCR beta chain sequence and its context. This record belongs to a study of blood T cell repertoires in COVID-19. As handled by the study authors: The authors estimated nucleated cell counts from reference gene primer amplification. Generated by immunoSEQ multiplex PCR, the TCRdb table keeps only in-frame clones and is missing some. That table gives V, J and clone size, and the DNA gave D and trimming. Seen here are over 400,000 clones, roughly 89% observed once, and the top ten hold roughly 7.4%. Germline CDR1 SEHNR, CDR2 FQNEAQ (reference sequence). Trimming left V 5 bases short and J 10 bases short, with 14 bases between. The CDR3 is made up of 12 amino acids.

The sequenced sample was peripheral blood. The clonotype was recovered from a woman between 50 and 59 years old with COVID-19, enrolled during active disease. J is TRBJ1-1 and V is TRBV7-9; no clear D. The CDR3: CASSPITEGAFF. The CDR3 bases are TGTGCCAGCAGCCCGATAACGGAGGGAGCTTTCTTT.